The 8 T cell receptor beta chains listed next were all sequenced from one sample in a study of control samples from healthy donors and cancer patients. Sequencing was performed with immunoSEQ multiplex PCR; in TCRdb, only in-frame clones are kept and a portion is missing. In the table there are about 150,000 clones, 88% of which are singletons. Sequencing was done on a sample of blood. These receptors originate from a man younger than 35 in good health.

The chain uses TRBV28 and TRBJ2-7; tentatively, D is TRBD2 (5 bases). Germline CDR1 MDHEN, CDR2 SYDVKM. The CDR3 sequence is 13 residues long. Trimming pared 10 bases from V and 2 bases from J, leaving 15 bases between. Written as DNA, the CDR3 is TGTGCCACCCGACGAGGAGGCCCCTACGAGCAGTACTTC. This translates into CATRRGGPYEQYF.

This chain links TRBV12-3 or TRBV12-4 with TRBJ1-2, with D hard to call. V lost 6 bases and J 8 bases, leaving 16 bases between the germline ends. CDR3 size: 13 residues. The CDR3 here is CASSPDRLLGYTF. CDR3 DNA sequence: TGTGCCAGCAGCCCGGACCGCCTTTTGGGCTACACCTTC.

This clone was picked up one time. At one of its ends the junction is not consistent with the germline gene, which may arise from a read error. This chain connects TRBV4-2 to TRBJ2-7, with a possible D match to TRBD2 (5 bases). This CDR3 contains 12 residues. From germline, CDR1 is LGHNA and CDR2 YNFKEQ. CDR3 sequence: CASSQEGSEMAF. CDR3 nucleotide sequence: TGTGCCAGCAGCCAAGAAGGGAGCGAGATGGCTTTC.

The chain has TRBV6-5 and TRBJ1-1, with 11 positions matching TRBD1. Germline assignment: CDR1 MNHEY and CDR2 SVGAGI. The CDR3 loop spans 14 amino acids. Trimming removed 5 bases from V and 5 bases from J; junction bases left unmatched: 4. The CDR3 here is CASSQDRGLTEAFF. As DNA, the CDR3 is TGTGCCAGCAGTCAGGACAGGGGGCTGACTGAAGCTTTCTTT.

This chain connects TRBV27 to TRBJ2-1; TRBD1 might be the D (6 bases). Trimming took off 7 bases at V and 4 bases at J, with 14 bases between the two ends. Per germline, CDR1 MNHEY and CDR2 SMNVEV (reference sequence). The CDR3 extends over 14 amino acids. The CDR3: CASTSGGQYNEQFF. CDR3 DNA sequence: TGTGCCAGCACTTCGGGCGGACAGTACAATGAGCAGTTCTTC.

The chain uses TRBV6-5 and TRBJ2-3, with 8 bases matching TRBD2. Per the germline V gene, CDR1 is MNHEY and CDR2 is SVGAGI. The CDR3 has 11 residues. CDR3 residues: CEAGDTDTQYF. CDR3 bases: TGTGAAGCGGGGGACACAGATACGCAGTATTTT.

CDR3: CASSRVGQGNRYQPQHF. CDR3 in DNA: TGTGCCAGCAGCCGTGTGGGACAGGGGAATCGATATCAGCCCCAGCATTTT. J is TRBJ1-5 and V is TRBV7-8; 10 bases align to TRBD1. In germline, CDR1 is SGHVS, CDR2 FQNEAQ. This CDR3 comprises 17 residues. Trimming took 5 bases from V and 5 from J; bases not matched to a gene: 12.

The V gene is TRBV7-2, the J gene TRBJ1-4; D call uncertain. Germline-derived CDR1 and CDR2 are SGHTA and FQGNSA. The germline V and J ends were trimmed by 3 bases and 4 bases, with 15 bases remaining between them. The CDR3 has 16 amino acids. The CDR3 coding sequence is TGTGCCAGCAGCTTCACCGGGCCGCCGTTTAATGAAAAACTGTTTTTT. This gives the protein CASSFTGPPFNEKLFF.